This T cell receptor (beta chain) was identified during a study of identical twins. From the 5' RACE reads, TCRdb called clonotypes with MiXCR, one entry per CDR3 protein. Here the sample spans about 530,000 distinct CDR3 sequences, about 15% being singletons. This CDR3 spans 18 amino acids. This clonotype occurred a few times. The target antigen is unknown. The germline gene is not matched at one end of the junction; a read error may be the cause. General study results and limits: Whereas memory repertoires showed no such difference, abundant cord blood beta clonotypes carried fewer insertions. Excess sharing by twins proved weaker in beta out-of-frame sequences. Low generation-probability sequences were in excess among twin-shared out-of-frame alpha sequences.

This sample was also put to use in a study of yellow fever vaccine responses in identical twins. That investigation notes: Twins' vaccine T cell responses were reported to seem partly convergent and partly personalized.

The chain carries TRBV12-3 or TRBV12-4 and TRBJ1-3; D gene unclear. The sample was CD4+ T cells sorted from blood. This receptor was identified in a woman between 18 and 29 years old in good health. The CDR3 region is CAISLIVVKESSGNTIYF. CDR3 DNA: TGTGCCATCAGTTTAATTGTGGTGAAGGAGAGCTCTGGAAACACCATATATTTT.